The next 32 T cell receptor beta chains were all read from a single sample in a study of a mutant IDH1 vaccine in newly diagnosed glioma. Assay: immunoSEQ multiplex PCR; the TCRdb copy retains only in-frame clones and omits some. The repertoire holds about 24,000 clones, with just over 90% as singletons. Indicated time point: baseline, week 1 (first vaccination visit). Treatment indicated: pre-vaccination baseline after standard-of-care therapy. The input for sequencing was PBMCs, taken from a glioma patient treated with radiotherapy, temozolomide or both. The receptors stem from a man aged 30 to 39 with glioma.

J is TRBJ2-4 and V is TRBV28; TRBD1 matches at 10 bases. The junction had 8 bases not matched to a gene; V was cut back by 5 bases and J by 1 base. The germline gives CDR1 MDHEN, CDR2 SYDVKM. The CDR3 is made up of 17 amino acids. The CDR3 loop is CASSTIGTGVAKNIQYF. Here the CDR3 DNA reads TGTGCCAGCAGTACCATCGGGACAGGGGTTGCCAAAAACATTCAGTACTTC.

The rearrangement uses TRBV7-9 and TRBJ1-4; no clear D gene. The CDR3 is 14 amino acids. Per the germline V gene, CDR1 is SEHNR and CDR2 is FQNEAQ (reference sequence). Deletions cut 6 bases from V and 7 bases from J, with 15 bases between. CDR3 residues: CASSFTRDGEKLFF. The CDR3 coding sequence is TGTGCCAGCAGTTTCACGAGAGATGGTGAAAAACTGTTTTTT.

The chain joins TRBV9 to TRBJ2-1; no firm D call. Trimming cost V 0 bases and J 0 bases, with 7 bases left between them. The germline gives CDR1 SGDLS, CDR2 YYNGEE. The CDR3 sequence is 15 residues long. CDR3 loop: CASSVVRASYNEQFF. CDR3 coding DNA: TGTGCCAGCAGCGTAGTGAGAGCCTCCTACAATGAGCAGTTCTTC. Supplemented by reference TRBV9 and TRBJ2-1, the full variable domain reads DSGVTQTPKHLITATGQRVTLRCSPRSGDLSVYWYQQSLDQGLQFLIQYYNGEERAKGNILERFSAQQFPDLHSELNLSSLELGDSALYFCASSVVRASYNEQFFGPGTRLTVL.

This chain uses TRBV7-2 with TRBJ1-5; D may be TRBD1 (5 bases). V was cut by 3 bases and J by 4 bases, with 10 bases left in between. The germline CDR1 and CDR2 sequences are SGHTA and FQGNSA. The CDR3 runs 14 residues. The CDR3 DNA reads TGTGCCAGCAGCTTCGCCGCAGGGAATCAGCCCCAGCATTTT. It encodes CASSFAAGNQPQHF.

The CDR3 is CASSLSGLGRSEQFF. The CDR3, as DNA: TGTGCCAGTAGTCTCTCGGGACTTGGCCGCAGTGAGCAGTTCTTC. The rearrangement links TRBV19 to TRBJ2-1, with D perhaps matching TRBD2 (6 bases). CDR3 length: 15 amino acids. Germline assignment: CDR1 LNHDA and CDR2 SQIVND (reference sequence). V was cut by 5 bases and J by 9 bases, with 20 bases left in between.

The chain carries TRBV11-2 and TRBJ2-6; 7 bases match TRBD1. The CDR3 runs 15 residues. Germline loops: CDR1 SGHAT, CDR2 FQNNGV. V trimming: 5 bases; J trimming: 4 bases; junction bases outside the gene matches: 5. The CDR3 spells CASSVTGAGANVLTF. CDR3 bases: TGTGCCAGCAGCGTTACAGGGGCCGGGGCCAACGTCCTGACTTTC.

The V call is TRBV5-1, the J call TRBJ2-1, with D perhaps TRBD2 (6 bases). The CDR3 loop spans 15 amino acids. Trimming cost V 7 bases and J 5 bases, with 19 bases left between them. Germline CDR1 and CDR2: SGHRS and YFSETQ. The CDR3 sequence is CASRSGTGDHNEQFF. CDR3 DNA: TGCGCCAGCCGATCGGGGACGGGAGACCACAATGAGCAGTTCTTC. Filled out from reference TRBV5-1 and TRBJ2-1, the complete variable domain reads KAGVTQTPRYLIKTRGQQVTLSCSPISGHRSVSWYQQTPGQGLQFLFEYFSETQRNKGNFPGRFSGRQFSNSRSEMNVSTLELGDSALYLCASRSGTGDHNEQFFGPGTRLTVL.

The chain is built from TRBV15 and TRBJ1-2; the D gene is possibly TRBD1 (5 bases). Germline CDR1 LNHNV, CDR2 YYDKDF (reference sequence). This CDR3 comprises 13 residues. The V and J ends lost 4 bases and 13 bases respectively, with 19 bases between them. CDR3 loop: CATSTKISSGGTF. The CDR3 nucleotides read TGTGCCACCAGCACGAAAATTTCGTCGGGGGGCACCTTC.

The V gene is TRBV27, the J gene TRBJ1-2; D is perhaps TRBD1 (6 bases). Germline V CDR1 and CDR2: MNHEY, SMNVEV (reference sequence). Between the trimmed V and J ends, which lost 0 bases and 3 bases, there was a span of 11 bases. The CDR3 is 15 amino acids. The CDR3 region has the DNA TGTGCCAGCAGTTTATCGGCGGGGGGCCACTATGGCTACACCTTC. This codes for CASSLSAGGHYGYTF.

The CDR3 loop is CASSLRVPETLNIQYF. CDR3 in DNA: TGTGCCAGCAGTTTAAGGGTTCCCGAAACCTTAAACATTCAGTACTTC. The V gene is TRBV27, the J gene TRBJ2-4; D call uncertain. V lost 2 bases to trimming and J lost 6 bases, with 17 bases between them. CDR3 size: 16 residues. The germline gives CDR1 MNHEY, CDR2 SMNVEV (reference sequence).

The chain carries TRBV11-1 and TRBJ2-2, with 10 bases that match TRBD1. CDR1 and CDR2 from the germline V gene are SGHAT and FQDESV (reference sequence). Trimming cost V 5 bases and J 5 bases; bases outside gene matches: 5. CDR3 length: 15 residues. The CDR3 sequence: CASSPRTGGTGELFF. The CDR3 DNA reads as TGTGCCAGCAGCCCCCGGACAGGGGGAACCGGGGAGCTGTTTTTT.

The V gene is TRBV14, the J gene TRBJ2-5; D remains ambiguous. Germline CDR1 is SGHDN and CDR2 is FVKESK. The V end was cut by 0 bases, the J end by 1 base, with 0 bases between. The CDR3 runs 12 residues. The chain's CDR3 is CASSQDQETQYF. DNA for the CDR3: TGTGCCAGCAGCCAAGACCAAGAGACCCAGTACTTC.

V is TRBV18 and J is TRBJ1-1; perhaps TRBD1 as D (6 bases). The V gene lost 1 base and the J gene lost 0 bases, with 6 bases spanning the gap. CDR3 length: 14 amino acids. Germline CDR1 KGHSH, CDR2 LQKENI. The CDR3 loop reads CASSPQGVNTEAFF. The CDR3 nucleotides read TGTGCCAGCTCACCACAGGGGGTGAACACTGAAGCTTTCTTT.

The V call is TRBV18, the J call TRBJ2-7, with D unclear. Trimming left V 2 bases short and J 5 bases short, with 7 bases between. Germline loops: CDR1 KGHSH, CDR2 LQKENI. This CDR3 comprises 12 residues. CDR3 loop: CASSPRENEQYF. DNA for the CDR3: TGTGCCAGCTCACCAAGGGAAAACGAGCAGTACTTC. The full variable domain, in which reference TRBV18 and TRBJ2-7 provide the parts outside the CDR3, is NAGVMQNPRHLVRRRGQEARLRCSPMKGHSHVYWYRQLPEEGLKFMVYLQKENIIDESGMPKERFSAEFPKEGPSILRIQQVVRGDSAAYFCASSPRENEQYFGPGTRLTVT.

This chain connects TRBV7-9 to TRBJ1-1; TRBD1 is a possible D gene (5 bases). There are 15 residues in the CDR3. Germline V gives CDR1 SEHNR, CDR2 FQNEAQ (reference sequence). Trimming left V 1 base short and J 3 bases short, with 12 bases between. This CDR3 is CASSLGGHGDTEAFF. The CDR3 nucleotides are TGTGCCAGCAGCTTAGGGGGCCACGGGGACACTGAAGCTTTCTTT. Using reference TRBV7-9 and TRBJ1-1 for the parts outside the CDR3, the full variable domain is DTGVSQNPRHKITKRGQNVTFRCDPISEHNRLYWYRQTLGQGPEFLTYFQNEAQLEKSRLLSDRFSAERPKGSFSTLEIQRTEQGDSAMYLCASSLGGHGDTEAFFGQGTRLTVV.

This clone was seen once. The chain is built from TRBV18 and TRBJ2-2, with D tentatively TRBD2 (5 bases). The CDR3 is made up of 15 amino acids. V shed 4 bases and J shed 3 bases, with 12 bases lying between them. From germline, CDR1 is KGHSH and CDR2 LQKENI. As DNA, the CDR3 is TGTGCCAGCTCACGAGGGCGGCCGGACACCGGGGAGCTGTTTTTT. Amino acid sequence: CASSRGRPDTGELFF.

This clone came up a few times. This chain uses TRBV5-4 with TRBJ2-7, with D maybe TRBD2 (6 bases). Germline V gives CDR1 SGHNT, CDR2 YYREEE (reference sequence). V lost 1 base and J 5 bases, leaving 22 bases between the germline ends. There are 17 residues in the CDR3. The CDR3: CASSLRVGRGLPDEQYF. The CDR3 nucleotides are TGTGCCAGCAGCTTGAGGGTCGGGAGAGGCCTCCCGGACGAGCAGTACTTC.

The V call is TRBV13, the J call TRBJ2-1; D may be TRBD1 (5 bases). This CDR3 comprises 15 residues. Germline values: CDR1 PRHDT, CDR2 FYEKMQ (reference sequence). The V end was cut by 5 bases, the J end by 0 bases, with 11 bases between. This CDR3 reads CASSPGPSSYNEQFF. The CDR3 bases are TGTGCCAGCAGCCCAGGGCCTAGCTCCTACAATGAGCAGTTCTTC.

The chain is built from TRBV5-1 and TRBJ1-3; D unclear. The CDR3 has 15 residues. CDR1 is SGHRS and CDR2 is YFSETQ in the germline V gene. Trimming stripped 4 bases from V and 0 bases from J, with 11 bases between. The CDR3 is CASSVGESSGNTIYF. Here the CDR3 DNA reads TGCGCCAGCAGCGTTGGGGAGAGCTCTGGAAACACCATATATTTT.

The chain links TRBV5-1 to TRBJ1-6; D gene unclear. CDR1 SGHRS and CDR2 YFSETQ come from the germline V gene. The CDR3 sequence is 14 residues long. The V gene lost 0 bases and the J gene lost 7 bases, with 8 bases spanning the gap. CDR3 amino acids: CASSLGSRNSPLHF. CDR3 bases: TGCGCCAGCAGCTTGGGATCTAGGAATTCACCCCTCCACTTT.

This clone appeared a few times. Here the CDR3 reads CASSLRKRGNTEAFF. CDR3 in DNA: TGTGCCAGCAGCTTGAGAAAAAGGGGGAACACTGAAGCTTTCTTT. The chain employs TRBV5-4 and TRBJ1-1, with a weak D call TRBD1 (5 bases). Trimming pared 1 base from V and 1 base from J, leaving 11 bases between. Germline V gene data show CDR1 as SGHNT and CDR2 as YYREEE (reference sequence). CDR3 length: 15 residues.

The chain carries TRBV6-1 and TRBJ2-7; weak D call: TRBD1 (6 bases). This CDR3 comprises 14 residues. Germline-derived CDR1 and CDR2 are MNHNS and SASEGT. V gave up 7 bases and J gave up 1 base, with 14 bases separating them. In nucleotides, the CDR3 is TGTGCCAGCACCACCCAGGGGAAGTCCTACGAGCAGTACTTC. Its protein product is CASTTQGKSYEQYF.

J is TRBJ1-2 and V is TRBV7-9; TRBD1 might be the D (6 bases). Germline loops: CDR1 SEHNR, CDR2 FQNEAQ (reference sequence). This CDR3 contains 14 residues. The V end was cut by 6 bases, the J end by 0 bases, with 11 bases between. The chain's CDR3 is CASSRQATNYGYTF. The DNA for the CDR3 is TGTGCCAGCAGTCGACAGGCGACTAACTATGGCTACACCTTC.

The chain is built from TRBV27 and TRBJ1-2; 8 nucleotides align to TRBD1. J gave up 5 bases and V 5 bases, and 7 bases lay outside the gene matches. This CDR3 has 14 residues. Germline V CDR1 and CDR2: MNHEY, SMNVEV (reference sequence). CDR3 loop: CASSTTGGGYGYTF. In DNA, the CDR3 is TGTGCCAGCAGTACAACAGGGGGTGGGTATGGCTACACCTTC.

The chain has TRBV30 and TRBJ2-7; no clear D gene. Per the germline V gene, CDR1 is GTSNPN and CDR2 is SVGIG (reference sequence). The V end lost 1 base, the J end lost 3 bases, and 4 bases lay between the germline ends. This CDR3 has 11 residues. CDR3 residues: CAWSELYEQYF. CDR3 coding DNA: TGTGCCTGGAGTGAGCTCTACGAGCAGTACTTC.

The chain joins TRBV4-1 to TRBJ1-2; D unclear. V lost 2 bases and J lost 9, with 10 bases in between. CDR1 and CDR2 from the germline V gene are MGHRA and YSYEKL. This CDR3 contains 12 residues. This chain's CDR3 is CASSQSRTSYTF. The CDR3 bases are TGCGCCAGCAGCCAAAGTAGAACCAGCTACACCTTC.

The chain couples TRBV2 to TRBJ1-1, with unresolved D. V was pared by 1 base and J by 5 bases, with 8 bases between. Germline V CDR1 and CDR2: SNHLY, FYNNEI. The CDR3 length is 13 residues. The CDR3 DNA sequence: TGTGCCAGCAGTGAAGAAAAGGGAACTGAAGCTTTCTTT. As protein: CASSEEKGTEAFF.

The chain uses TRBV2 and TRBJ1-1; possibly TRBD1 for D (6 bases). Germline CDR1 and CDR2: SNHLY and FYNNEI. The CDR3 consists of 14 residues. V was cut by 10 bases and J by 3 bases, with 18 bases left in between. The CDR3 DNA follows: TGTGCCAACCCGAAGGGGGGTGGGGACACTGAAGCTTTCTTT. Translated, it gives CANPKGGGDTEAFF.

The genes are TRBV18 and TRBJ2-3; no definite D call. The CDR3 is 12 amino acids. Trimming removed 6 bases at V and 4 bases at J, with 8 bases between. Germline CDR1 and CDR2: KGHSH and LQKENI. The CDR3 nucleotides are TGTGCCAGCTCTCTGAAGGCAGATACGCAGTATTTT. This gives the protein CASSLKADTQYF.

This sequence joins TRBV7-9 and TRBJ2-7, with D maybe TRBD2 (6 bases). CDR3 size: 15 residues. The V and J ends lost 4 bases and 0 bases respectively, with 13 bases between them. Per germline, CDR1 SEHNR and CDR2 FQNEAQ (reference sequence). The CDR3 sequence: CASSSSGDYSYEQYF. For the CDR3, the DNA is TGTGCCAGCAGCTCATCGGGAGACTACTCCTACGAGCAGTACTTC. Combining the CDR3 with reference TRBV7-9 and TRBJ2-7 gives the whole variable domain DTGVSQNPRHKITKRGQNVTFRCDPISEHNRLYWYRQTLGQGPEFLTYFQNEAQLEKSRLLSDRFSAERPKGSFSTLEIQRTEQGDSAMYLCASSSSGDYSYEQYFGPGTRLTVT.

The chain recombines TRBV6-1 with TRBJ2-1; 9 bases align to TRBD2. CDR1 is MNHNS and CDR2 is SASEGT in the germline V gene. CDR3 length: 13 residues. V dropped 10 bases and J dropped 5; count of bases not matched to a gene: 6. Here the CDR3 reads CATSSGTHNEQFF. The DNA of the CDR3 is TGTGCCACGTCTAGCGGGACACACAATGAGCAGTTCTTC.

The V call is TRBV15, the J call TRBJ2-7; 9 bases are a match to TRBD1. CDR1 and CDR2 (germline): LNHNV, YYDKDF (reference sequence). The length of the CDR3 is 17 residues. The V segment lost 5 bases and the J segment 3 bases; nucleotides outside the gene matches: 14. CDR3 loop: CATSRGYTGTGSYEQYF. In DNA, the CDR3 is TGTGCCACCAGCCGAGGATATACCGGGACAGGGAGCTACGAGCAGTACTTC.